The 3 T cell receptor beta chains presented below share a single source sample, sequenced in a study of shared clonotypes between healthy human individuals. Measured with immunoSEQ multiplex PCR; TCRdb has only the in-frame clones, and not every one. The data show approximately 500,000 clones, roughly 80% seen once. Sequencing was carried out using PBMCs. The receptors originated from a woman aged 40 to 55 in good health. Some clones in this sample may be carry-over from other donors' samples.

The V gene is TRBV4-1, the J gene TRBJ1-3; 9 bases line up with TRBD1. The junction had 11 bases not matched to a gene; V was cut back by 1 base and J by 4 bases. The CDR3 consists of 18 residues. In germline, CDR1 is MGHRA, CDR2 YSYEKL. DNA of the CDR3: TGCGCCAGCAGCCAAGGAATCTCCGGGACAGGGTCAGGAAACACCATATATTTT. It specifies CASSQGISGTGSGNTIYF.

This sequence joins TRBV27 and TRBJ2-7, with 10 bases aligning to TRBD2. V lost 6 bases and J lost 2; bases outside the gene matches: 7. The CDR3 is 15 residues long. CDR1 MNHEY and CDR2 SMNVEV come from the germline V gene (reference sequence). The DNA of the CDR3 is TGTGCCAGCAGCCAGACTAGCGGGCAACCCTACGAGCAGTACTTC. Protein: CASSQTSGQPYEQYF.

On this clone itself: One base away lies a much larger clone, so this may be a sequencing read error. The chain joins TRBV29-1 to TRBJ1-2; maybe TRBD1 (5 bases). The V gene's germline CDR1 is SQVTM and CDR2 ANQGSEA. The CDR3 has 15 residues. CDR3 in amino acids: CSVDGGARANYDYTF. DNA of the CDR3: TGCAGCGTTGATGGAGGGGCAAGAGCTAACTATGACTACACCTTC.